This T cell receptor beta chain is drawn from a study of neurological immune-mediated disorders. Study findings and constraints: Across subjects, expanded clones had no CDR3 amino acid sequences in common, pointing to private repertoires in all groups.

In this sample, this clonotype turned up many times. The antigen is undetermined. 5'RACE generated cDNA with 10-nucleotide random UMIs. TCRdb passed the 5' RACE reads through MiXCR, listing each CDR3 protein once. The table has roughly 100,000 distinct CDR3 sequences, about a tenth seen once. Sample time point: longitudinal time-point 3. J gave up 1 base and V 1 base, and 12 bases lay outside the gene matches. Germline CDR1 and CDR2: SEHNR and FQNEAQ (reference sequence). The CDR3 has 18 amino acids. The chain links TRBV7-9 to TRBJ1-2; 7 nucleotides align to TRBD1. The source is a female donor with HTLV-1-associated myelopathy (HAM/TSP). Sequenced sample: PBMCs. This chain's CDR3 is CASSLGPGTAGINYGYTF. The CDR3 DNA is TGTGCCAGCAGCTTAGGCCCCGGGACAGCGGGAATTAACTATGGCTACACCTTC.